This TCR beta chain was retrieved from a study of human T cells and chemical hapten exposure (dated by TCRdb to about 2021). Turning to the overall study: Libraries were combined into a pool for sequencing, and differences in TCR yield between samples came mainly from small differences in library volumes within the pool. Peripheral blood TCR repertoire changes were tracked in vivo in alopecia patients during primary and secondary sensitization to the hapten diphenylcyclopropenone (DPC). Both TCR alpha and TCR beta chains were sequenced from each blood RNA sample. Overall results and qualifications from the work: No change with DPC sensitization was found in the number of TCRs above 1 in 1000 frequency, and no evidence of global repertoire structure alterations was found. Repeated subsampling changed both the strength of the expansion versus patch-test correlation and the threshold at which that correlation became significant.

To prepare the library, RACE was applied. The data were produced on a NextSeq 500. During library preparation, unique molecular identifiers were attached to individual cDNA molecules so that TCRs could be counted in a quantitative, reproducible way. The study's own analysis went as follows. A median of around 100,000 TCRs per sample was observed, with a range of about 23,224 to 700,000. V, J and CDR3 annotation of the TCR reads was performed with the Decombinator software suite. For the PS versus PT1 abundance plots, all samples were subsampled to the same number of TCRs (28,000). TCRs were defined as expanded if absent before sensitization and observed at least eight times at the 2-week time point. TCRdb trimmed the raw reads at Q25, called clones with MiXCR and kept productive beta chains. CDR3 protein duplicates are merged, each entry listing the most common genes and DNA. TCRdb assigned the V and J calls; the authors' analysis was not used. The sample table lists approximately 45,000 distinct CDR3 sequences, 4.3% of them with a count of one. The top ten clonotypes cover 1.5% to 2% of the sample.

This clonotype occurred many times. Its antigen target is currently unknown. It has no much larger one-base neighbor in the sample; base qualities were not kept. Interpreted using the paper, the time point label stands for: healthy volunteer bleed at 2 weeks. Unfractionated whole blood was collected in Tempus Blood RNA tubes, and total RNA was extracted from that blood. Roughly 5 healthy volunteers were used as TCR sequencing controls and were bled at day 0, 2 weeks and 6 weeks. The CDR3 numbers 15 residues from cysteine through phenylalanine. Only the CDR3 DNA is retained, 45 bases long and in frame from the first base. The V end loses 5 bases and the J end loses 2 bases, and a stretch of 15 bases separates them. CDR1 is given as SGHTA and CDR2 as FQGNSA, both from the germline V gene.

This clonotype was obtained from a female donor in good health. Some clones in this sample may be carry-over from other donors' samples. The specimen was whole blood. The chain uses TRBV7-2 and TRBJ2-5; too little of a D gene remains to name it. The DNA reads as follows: TGTGCCAGCAGCATCAAACGGGCCTTGCAAGAGACCCAGTACTTC. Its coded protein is CASSIKRALQETQYF. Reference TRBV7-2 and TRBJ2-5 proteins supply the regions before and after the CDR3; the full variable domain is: GAGVSQSPSNKVTEKGKDVELRCDPISGHTALYWYRQSLGQGLEFLIYFQGNSAPDKSGLPSDRFSAERTGGSVSTLTIQRTQQEDSAVYLCASSIKRALQETQYFGPGTRLLVL.